This TCR beta chain appears in the sequencing data of a study of cytomegalovirus exposure and HLA in healthy donors. Turning to the study itself: Some 180 million T cells yielded 100 million or so unique TCR beta sequences in earlier analysis.

Whole-study findings and limits: Certain sequence variants were highly shared and formed a cluster, and this cluster was likely a sequencing artifact. Some TCR beta chains (around 180 of them) were listed as cytomegalovirus-associated.

The primer mix had 60 Vbeta and 13 Jbeta primers. The method was immunoSEQ multiplex PCR; TCRdb's version includes in-frame clones alone and lacks a portion of them. The repertoire consists of 70,000 to 90,000 clones, with over 60% occurring once and the leading ten covering over 10%. Comment on this clone: Its antigen remains unidentified.

Material for sequencing was PBMCs. The receptor comes from a male donor in good health and CMV-seropositive.

CDR3 sequence (DNA): TGTGCCAGCAGCCGGGACAGGGTTAACACCGGGGAGCTGTTTTTT. Residues: CASSRDRVNTGELFF. The rearrangement links TRBV5-8 to TRBJ2-2; 9 nucleotides agree with TRBD1. CDR3 size: 15 residues. Per germline, CDR1 SGHTS and CDR2 YDEGEE. J lost 2 bases, V lost 4 bases, and 3 bases had no gene match.